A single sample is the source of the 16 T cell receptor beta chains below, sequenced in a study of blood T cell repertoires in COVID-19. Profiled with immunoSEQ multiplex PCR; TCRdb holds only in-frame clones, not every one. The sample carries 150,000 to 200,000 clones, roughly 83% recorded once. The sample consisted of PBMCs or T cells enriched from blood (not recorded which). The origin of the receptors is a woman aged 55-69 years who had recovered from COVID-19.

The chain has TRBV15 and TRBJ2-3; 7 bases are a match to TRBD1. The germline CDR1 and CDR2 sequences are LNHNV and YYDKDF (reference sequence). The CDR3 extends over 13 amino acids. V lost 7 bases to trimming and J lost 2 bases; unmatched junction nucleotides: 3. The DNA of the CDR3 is TGTGCCACCAAGGGGGCGTCCACAGATACGCAGTATTTT. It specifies CATKGASTDTQYF.

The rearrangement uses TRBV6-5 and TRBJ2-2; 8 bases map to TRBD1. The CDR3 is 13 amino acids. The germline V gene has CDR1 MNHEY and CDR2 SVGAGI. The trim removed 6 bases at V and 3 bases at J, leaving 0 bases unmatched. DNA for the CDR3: TGTGCCAGCAGGGACAGGGACACCGGGGAGCTGTTTTTT. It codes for CASRDRDTGELFF.

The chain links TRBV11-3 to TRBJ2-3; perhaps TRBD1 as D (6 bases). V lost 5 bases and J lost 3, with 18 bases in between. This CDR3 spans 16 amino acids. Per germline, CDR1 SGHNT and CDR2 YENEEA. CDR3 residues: CASSTSQGLGTDTQYF. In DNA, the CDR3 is TGTGCCAGCAGCACCTCCCAGGGGCTGGGTACAGATACGCAGTATTTT.

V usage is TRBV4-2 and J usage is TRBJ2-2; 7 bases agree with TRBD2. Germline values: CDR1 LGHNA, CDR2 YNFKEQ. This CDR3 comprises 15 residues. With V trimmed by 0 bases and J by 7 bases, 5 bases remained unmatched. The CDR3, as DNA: TGTGCCAGCAGCCAAGACACGGGAGGCGGCGGGGAGCTGTTTTTT. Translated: CASSQDTGGGGELFF.

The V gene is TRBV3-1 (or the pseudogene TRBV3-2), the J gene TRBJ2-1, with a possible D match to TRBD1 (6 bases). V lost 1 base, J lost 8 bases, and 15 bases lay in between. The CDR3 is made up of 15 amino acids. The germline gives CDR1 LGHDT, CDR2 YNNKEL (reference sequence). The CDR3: CASSQGQEYQDEQFF. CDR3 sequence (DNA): TGTGCCAGCAGCCAAGGACAGGAGTATCAGGATGAGCAGTTCTTC.

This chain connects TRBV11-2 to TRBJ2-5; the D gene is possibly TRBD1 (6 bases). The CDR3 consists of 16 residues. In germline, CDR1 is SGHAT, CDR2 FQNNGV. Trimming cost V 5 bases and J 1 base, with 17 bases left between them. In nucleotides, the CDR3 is TGTGCCAGCAGCATACGACTGGGGGCCGGCCAAGAGACCCAGTACTTC. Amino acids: CASSIRLGAGQETQYF.

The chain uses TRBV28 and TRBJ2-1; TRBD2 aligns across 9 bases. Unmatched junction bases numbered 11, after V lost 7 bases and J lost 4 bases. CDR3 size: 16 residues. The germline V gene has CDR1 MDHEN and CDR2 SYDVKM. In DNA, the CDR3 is TGTGCCAGCACCGTGAATAGCGGGAGTAGGTACAATGAGCAGTTCTTC. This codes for CASTVNSGSRYNEQFF.

The DNA for the CDR3 is TGCGCCAGCAGCTTGGCCTTTCGGAACACTGAAGCTTTCTTT. Translating it yields CASSLAFRNTEAFF. This chain uses TRBV5-1 with TRBJ1-1, with D unclear. This CDR3 is 14 amino acids long. Germline V gives CDR1 SGHRS, CDR2 YFSETQ. V was pared by 0 bases and J by 1 base, with 7 bases between. Full variable domain (rest looked up from reference TRBV5-1 and TRBJ1-1): KAGVTQTPRYLIKTRGQQVTLSCSPISGHRSVSWYQQTPGQGLQFLFEYFSETQRNKGNFPGRFSGRQFSNSRSEMNVSTLELGDSALYLCASSLAFRNTEAFFGQGTRLTVV.

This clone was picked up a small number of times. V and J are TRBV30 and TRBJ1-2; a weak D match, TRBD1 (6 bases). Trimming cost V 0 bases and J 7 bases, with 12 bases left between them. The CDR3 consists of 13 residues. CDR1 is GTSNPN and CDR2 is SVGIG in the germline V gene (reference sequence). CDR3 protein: CAWSVGGGGGYTF. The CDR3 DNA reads TGTGCCTGGAGTGTAGGCGGGGGCGGTGGCTACACCTTC.

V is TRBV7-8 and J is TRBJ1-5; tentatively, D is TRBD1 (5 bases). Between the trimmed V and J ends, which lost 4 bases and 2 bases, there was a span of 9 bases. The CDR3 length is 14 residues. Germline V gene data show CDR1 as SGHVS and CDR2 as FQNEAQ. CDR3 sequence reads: CASSSGSGNQPQHF. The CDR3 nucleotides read TGTGCCAGCAGCTCAGGGTCCGGCAATCAGCCCCAGCATTTT.

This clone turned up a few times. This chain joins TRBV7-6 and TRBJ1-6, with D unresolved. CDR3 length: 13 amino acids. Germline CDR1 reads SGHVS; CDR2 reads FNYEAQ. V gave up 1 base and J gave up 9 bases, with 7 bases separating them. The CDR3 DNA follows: TGTGCCAGCAGCTTAGAATCGGTTTCACCCCTCCACTTT. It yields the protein CASSLESVSPLHF. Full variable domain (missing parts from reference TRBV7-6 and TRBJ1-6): GAGVSQSPRYKVTKRGQDVALRCDPISGHVSLYWYRQALGQGPEFLTYFNYEAQQDKSGLPNDRFSAERPEGSISTLTIQRTEQRDSAMYRCASSLESVSPLHFGNGTRLTVT.

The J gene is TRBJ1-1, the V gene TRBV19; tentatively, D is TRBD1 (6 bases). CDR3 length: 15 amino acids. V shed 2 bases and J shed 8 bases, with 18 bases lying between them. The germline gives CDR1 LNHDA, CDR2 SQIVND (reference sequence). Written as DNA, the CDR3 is TGTGCCAGTAGTATACCAAGGACAGCGACTGCCGAAGCTTTCTTT. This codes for CASSIPRTATAEAFF.

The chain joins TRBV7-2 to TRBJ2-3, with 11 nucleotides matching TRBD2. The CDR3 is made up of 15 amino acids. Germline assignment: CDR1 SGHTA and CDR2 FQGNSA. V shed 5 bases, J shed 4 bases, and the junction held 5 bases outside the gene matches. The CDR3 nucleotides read TGTGCCAGCAGCGATAGCGGGAGGGCCCCAGATACGCAGTATTTT. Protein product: CASSDSGRAPDTQYF.

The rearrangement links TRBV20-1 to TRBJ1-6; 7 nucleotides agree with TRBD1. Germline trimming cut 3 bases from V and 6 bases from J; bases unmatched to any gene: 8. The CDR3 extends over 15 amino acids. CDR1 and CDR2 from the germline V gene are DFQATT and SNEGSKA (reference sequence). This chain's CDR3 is CSASRGGQPNSPLHF. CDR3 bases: TGCAGTGCTAGTCGGGGGGGACAGCCTAATTCACCCCTCCACTTT.

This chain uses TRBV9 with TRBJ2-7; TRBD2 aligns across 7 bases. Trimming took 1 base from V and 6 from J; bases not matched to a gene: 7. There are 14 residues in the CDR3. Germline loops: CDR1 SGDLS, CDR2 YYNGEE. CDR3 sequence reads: CASSVMGGPAEQYF. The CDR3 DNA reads TGTGCCAGCAGCGTAATGGGAGGGCCTGCCGAGCAGTACTTC.

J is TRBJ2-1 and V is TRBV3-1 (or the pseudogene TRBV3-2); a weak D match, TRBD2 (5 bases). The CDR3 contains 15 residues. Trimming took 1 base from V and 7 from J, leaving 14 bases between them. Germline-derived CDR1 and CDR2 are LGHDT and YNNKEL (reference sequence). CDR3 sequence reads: CASSQGPGFTNEQFF. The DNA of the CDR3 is TGTGCCAGCAGCCAAGGTCCGGGGTTTACTAATGAGCAGTTCTTC.